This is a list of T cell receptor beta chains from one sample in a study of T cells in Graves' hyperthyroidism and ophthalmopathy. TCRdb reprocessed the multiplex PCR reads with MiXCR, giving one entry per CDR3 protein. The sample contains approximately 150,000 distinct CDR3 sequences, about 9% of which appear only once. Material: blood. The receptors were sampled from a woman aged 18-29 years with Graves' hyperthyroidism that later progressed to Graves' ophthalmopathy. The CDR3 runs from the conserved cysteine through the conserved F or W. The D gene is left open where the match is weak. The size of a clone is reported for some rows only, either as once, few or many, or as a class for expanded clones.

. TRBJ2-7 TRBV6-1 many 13 TGTGCCAGCAGTCACCTAGGATCCTACGAGCAGTACTTC CASSHLGSYEQYF
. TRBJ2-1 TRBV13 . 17 TGTGCCAGCAGCAACCGACCCATTTCCTCGTTATACAATGAGCAGTTCTTC CASSNRPISSLYNEQFF
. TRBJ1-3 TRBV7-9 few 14 TGTGCCAGCAGCTTGCCAGGGTATGGAAACACCATATATTTT CASSLPGYGNTIYF
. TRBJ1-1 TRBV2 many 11 TGTGCCAGCAGTGACGCTGGGGAAGCTTTCTTT CASSDAGEAFF
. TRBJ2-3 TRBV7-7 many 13 TGTGCCAGCAGCGCGAACCAGGGAAATACGCAGTATTTT CASSANQGNTQYF
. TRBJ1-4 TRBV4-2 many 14 TGTGCCAGCAGCCAAGACGGGACTGGTGAAAAACTGTTTTTT CASSQDGTGEKLFF
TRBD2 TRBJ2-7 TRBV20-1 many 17 TGCAGTGCTAGAGGGACTAGCGGGAGGGTTAAGGCCTACGAGCAGTACTTC CSARGTSGRVKAYEQYF
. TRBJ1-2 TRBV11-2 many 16 TGTGCCAGCAGCGCGCCGACACCCAGGGAAGACTATGGCTACACCTTC CASSAPTPREDYGYTF
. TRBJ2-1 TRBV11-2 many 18 TGTGCCAGCAGCTTAGTAGCGAGGGCGGGCATCTTTAAAAATGAGCAGTTCTTC CASSLVARAGIFKNEQFF
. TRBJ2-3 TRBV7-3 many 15 TGTGCCAGCAGCTTAAGGGTTACCGGCACAGATACGCAGTATTTT CASSLRVTGTDTQYF
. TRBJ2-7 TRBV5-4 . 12 TGTGCCAGCAGCTCCTCTATTGACGAGCAGTACTTC CASSSSIDEQYF
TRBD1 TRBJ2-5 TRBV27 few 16 TGTGCCAGCAGTCCCGACAGGGTGGTTGGTGCAGAGACCCAGTACTTC CASSPDRVVGAETQYF
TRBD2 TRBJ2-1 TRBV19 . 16 TGTGCCAGTAGACCCGCGGGGGGAACTTCCTACAATGAGCAGTTCTTC CASRPAGGTSYNEQFF
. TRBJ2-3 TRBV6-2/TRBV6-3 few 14 TGTGCCAGCACCATGGCAGGTGGCCCAGATACGCAGTATTTT CASTMAGGPDTQYF
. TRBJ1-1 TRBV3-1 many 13 TGTGCCAGCAGCTTAGGGTTGGACACTGAAGCTTTCTTT CASSLGLDTEAFF
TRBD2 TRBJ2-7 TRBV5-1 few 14 TGCGCCAGCAGCTTACGGGGGGGAAACTACGAGCAGTACTTC CASSLRGGNYEQYF
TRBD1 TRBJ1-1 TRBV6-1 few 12 TGTGCCAGCAGGGAGGGACAGTATGAAGCTTTCTTT CASREGQYEAFF
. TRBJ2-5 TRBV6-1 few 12 TGTGCCAGCAGCCCCCTAGCGCTGTTACAGTACTTC CASSPLALLQYF
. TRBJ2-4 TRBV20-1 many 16 TGCAGTGCTAGAGCCGCGGGTTTGGAAAGTGGGAACATTCAGTACTTC CSARAAGLESGNIQYF
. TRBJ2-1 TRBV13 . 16 TGTGCCAGCAGCTTAGGCTGGCCGGGAGCCTACAATGAGCAGTTCTTC CASSLGWPGAYNEQFF
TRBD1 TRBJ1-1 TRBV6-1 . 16 TGTGCCAGCACCATAGGGACAGGGGGGGGGGGCACTGAAGCTTTCTTT CASTIGTGGGGTEAFF
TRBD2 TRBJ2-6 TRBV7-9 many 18 TGTGCCAGCAGCGCTCTAGCGGGGACGGCCTCTGGGGCCAACGTCCTGACTTTC CASSALAGTASGANVLTF
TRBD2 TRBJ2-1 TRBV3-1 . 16 TGTGCCAGCAGCCAGGAGGGACTAGCGGGGTACAATGAGCAGTTCTTC CASSQEGLAGYNEQFF
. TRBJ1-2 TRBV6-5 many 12 TGTGCCAGCAGTTACTCCGTGGGAGGCTACACCTTC CASSYSVGGYTF
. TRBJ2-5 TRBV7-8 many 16 TGTGCCAGCAGCTTAGGAGGGTGGGGGAGACAAGAGACCCAGTACTTC CASSLGGWGRQETQYF
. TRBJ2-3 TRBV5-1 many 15 TGCGCCAGCAGCTTTCGGGGACTCATCACAGATACGCAGTATTTT CASSFRGLITDTQYF
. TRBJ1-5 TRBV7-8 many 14 TGTGCCAGCAGCCCCGACACCAGCAATCAGCCCCAGCATTTT CASSPDTSNQPQHF
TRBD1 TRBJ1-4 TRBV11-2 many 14 TGTGCCAGCAGCCCCGGGACAGGGTTGGAAAAACTGTTTTTT CASSPGTGLEKLFF
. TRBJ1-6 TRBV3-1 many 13 TGTGCCAGCAGCCAAGAGGCCTCAACACCCCTCCACTTT CASSQEASTPLHF
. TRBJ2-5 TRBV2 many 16 TGTGCCAGCAGTGAAAGGGTGGGAAGAGCCCAAGAGACCCAGTACTTC CASSERVGRAQETQYF
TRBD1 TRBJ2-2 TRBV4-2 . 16 TGTGCCAGCAGCCTAAACAGGGGGTCGAACACCGGGGAGCTGTTTTTT CASSLNRGSNTGELFF
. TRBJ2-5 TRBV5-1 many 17 TGCGCCAGTCCGAGTACAGGGATAAGGGAGGTCGAGGAGACCCAGTACTTC CASPSTGIREVEETQYF
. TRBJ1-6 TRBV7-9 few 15 TGTGCCAGCAGCTTCGGGGACATGGGAGGTTCACCCCTCCACTTT CASSFGDMGGSPLHF
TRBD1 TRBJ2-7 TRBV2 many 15 TGTGCCAGCAGAAAACCGGGACAGGGCCACTATGAGCAGTACTTC CASRKPGQGHYEQYF
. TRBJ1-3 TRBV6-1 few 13 TGTGCCAGCGAGACGGGCTCTGGAAACACCATATATTTT CASETGSGNTIYF
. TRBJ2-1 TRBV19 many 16 TGTGCCAGTAGTCCGTTTGGGGGTAAGGGATACAATGAGCAGTTCTTC CASSPFGGKGYNEQFF
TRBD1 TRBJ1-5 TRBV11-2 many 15 TGTGCCAGCAGCTTAGTAGAAGGGGGCGGTCAGCCCCAGCATTTT CASSLVEGGGQPQHF
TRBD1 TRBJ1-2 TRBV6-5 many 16 TGTGCCAGCAGTTACTCGGTGGCAGGGGGCTTCTATGGCTACACCTTC CASSYSVAGGFYGYTF
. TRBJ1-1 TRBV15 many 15 TGTGCCACCAGCAGAGATAGGTTCGGAGAAAGTGAAGCTTTCTTT CATSRDRFGESEAFF
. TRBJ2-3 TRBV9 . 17 TGTGCCAGCAGCGTGAGGAGCGGACAGTTTAGCACAGATACGCAGTATTTT CASSVRSGQFSTDTQYF
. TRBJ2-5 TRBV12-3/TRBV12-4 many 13 TGTGCCAGCAGCCCAGATTTCCAAGAGACCCAGTACTTC CASSPDFQETQYF
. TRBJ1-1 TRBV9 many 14 TGTGCCAGCAGCGTAGAGGGTCGGTACACTGAAGCTTTCTTT CASSVEGRYTEAFF
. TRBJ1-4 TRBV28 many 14 TGTGCCAGCAGCCCGACCGATTCTAATGAAAAACTGTTTTTT CASSPTDSNEKLFF
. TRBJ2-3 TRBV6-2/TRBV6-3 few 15 TGTGCCAGCAGTTATACTGGGGGCGGCACAGATACGCAGTATTTT CASSYTGGGTDTQYF
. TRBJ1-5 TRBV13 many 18 TGTGCCAGCAGCTTAGGCCGAGGCACCCGAGGCGGCAATCAGCCCCAGCATTTT CASSLGRGTRGGNQPQHF
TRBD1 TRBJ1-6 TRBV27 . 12 TGTGCCAGCAGCGACCAGGGGGCCGATCTCCACTTT CASSDQGADLHF
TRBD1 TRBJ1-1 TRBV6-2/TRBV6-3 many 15 TGTGCCAGCATTGGGACAGGGCGGACGAACACTGAAGCTTTCTTT CASIGTGRTNTEAFF
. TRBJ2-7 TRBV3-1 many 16 TGTGCCAGCAGCCAAGACTTCGGGACGGCGTCCTACGAGCAGTACTTC CASSQDFGTASYEQYF
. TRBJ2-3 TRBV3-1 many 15 TGTGCCAGCAGCCAAGACCCAACTAGCACAGATACGCAGTATTTT CASSQDPTSTDTQYF
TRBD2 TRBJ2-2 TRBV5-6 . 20 TGTGCCAGCAGCTTGGTGGTGACTAGCGGAAAACCTCGGGTTGCCGGGGAGCTGTTTTTT CASSLVVTSGKPRVAGELFF
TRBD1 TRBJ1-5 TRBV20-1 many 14 TGCAGTGCTAGAGATCTACAGGGGGCTCAGCCCCAGCATTTT CSARDLQGAQPQHF
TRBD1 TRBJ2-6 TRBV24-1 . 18 TGTGCCACCAGTGGTTTTCAGGGGGATATTGGTGGGGCCAACGTCCTGACTTTC CATSGFQGDIGGANVLTF
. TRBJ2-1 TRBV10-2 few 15 TGCGCCAGCACCATGCTAGCACGGTGGAACAATGAGCAGTTCTTC CASTMLARWNNEQFF
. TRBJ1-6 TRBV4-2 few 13 TGTGCCAGCAGCCAAGTAAGGGATTCACCCCTCCACTTT CASSQVRDSPLHF